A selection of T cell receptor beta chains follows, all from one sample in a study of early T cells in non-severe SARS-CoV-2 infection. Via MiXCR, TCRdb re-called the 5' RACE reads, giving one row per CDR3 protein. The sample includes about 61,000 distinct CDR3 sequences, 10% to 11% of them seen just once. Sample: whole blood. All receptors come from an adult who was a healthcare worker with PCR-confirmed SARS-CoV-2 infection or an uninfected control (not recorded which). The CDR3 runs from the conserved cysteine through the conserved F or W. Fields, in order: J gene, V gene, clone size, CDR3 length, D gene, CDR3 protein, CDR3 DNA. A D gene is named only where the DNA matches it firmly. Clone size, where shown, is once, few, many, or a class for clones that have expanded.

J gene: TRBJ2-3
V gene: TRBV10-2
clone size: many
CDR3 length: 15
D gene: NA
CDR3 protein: CASKSRERLTDTQYF
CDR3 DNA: TGCGCCAGCAAATCCCGCGAGAGGTTGACAGATACGCAGTATTTT

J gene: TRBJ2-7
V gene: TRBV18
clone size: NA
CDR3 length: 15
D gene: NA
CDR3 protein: CASSPPPSPTYEQYF
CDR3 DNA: TGTGCCAGCTCACCACCGCCCAGCCCCACCTACGAGCAGTACTTC

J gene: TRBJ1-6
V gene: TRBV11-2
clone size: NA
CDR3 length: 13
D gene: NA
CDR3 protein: CASSLVADSPLHF
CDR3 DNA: TGTGCCAGCAGCTTAGTAGCAGATTCACCCCTCCACTTT

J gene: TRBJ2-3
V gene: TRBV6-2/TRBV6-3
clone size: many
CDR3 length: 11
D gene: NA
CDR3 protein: CASSPADTQYF
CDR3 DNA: TGTGCCAGCAGTCCCGCGGATACGCAGTATTTT

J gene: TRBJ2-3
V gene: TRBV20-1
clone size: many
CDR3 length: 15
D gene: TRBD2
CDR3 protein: CSAFPAGGPPDTQYF
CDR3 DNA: TGCAGTGCTTTCCCAGCGGGGGGGCCTCCAGATACGCAGTATTTT

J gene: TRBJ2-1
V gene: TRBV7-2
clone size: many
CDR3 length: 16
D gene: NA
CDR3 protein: CASSSVDGRDYNEQFF
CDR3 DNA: TGTGCCAGCAGCTCCGTCGACGGACGAGACTACAATGAGCAGTTCTTC

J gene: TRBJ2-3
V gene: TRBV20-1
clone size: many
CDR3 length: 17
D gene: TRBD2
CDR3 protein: CSARRGLAGASTDTQYF
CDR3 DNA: TGCAGTGCTAGACGAGGACTAGCGGGGGCTAGCACAGATACGCAGTATTTT

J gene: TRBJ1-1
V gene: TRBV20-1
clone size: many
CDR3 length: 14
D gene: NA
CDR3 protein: CSASPRWKNTEAFF
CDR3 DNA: TGCAGTGCTAGCCCCAGGTGGAAGAACACTGAAGCTTTCTTT

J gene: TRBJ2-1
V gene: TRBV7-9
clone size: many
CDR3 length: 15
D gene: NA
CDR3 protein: CASSLAAGWDNEQFF
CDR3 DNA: TGTGCCAGCAGCTTAGCCGCAGGGTGGGACAATGAGCAGTTCTTC

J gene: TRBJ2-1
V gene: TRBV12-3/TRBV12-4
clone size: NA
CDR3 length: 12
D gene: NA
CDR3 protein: CASRGDYNEQFF
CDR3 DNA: TGTGCCAGCAGGGGGGATTACAATGAGCAGTTCTTC

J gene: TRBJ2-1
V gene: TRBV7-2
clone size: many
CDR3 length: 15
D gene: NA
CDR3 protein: CASSWRTLTENEQFF
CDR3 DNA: TGTGCCAGCAGCTGGAGGACTCTTACAGAAAATGAGCAGTTCTTC

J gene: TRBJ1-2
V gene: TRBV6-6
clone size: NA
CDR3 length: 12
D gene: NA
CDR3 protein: CASSNSNYGYTF
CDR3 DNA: TGTGCCAGCAGTAACAGTAACTATGGCTACACCTTC

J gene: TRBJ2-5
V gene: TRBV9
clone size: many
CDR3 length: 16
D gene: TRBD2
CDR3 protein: CASSQGLAGGQETQYF
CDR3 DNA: TGTGCCAGCAGCCAGGGGCTAGCGGGGGGCCAAGAGACCCAGTACTTC

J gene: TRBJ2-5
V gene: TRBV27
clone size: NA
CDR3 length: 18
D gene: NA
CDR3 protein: CASRPRPGQLRKQETQYF
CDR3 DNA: TGTGCCAGCAGGCCCCGGCCAGGGCAACTTCGAAAACAAGAGACCCAGTACTTC

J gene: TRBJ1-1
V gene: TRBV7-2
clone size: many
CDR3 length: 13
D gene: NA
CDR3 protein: CASSLATGAEAFF
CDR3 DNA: TGTGCCAGCAGCTTAGCCACCGGCGCCGAAGCTTTCTTT

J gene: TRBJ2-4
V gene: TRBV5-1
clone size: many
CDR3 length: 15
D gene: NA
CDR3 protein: CASSPGSAAKNIQYF
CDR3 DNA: TGCGCCAGCAGCCCAGGGAGCGCGGCCAAAAACATTCAGTACTTC

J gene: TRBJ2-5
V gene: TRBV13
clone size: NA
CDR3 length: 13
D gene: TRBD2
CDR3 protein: CASSLDRGGPQYF
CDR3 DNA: TGTGCCAGCAGCTTAGACCGCGGGGGGCCCCAGTACTTC

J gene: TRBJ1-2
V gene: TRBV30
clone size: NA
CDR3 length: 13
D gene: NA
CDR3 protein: CAWRFSDLNGYTF
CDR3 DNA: TGTGCCTGGAGATTCTCAGACCTGAATGGCTACACCTTC

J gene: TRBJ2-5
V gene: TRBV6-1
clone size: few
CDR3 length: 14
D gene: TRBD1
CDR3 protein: CASSPGTVGETQYF
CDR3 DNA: TGTGCCAGCAGTCCCGGGACAGTAGGAGAGACCCAGTACTTC

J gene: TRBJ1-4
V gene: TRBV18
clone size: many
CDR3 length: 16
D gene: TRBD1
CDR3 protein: CASSRDSLATNEKLFF
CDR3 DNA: TGTGCCAGCTCTCGGGACAGTCTTGCAACTAATGAAAAACTGTTTTTT

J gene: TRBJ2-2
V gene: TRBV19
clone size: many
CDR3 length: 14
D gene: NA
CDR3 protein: CASKGTEDTGELFF
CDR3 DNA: TGTGCCAGTAAAGGGACCGAGGACACCGGGGAGCTGTTTTTT

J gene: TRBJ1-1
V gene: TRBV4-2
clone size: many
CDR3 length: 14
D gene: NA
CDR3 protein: CASSQFRDTLEAFF
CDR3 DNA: TGTGCCAGCAGCCAATTCCGGGACACCCTTGAAGCTTTCTTT

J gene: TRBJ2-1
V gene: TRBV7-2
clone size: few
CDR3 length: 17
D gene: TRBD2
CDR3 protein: CASSLVRLAGGYNEQFF
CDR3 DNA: TGTGCCAGCAGCTTAGTCCGTCTAGCGGGGGGTTACAATGAGCAGTTCTTC

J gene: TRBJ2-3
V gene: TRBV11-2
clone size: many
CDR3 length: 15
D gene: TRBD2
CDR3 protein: CASSKGLADMNTQYF
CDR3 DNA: TGTGCCAGCAGCAAAGGACTAGCCGATATGAATACGCAGTATTTT

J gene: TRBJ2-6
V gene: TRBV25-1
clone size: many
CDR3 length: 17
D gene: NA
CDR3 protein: CASSELGLASGANVLTF
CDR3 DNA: TGTGCCAGCAGTGAATTGGGACTGGCCTCTGGGGCCAACGTCCTGACTTTC

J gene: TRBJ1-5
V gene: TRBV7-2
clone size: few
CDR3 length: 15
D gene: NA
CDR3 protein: CASSLSRQLNQPQHF
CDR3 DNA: TGTGCCAGCAGCTTATCGAGACAGCTCAATCAGCCCCAGCATTTT

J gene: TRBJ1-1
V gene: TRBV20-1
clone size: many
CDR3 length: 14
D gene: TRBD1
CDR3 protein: CSAGGGDGYTEAFF
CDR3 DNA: TGCAGCGCAGGGGGTGGGGATGGATACACTGAAGCTTTCTTT

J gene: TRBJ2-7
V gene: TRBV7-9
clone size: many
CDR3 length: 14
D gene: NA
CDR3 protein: CASSKGRTPYEQYF
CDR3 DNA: TGTGCCAGCAGTAAGGGAAGAACCCCCTACGAGCAGTACTTC

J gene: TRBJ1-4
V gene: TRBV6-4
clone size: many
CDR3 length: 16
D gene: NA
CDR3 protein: CASSDSETSPGEKLFF
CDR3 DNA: TGTGCCAGCAGTGATTCCGAGACAAGCCCGGGTGAAAAACTGTTTTTT

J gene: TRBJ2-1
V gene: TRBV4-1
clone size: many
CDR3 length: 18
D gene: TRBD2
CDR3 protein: CASSQEPGLAGVYNEQFF
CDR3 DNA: TGCGCCAGCAGCCAAGAACCTGGACTAGCGGGGGTTTACAATGAGCAGTTCTTC

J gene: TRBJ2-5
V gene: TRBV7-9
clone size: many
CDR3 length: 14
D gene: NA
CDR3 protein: CASSLARYQETQYF
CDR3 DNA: TGTGCCAGCAGCTTAGCAAGGTACCAAGAGACCCAGTACTTC

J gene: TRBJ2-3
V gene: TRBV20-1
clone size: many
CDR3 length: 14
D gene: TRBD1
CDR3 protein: CSAPRQGGADTQYF
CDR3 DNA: TGCAGTGCTCCCCGACAGGGTGGCGCAGATACGCAGTATTTT

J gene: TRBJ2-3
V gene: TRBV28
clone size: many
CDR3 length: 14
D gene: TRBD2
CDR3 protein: CASSPPGLAGVKYF
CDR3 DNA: TGTGCCAGCAGTCCCCCGGGACTAGCGGGGGTAAAGTATTTT

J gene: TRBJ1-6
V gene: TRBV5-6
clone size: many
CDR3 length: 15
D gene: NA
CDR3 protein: CASSLVTRDNSPLHF
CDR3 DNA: TGTGCCAGCAGCTTGGTGACGAGGGATAATTCACCCCTCCACTTT

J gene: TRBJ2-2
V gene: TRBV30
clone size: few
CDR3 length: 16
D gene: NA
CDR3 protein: CAWSALVGRFRGELFF
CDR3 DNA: TGTGCCTGGAGCGCCCTGGTTGGGCGATTTCGGGGGGAGCTGTTTTTT

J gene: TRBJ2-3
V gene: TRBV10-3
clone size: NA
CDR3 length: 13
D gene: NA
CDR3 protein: CAISTLSTDTQYF
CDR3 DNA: TGTGCCATCAGTACTCTCAGCACAGATACGCAGTATTTT

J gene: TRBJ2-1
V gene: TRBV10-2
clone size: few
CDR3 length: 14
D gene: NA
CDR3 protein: CATKTPGPVNEQFF
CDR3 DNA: TGCGCCACCAAAACACCCGGACCGGTCAATGAGCAGTTCTTC